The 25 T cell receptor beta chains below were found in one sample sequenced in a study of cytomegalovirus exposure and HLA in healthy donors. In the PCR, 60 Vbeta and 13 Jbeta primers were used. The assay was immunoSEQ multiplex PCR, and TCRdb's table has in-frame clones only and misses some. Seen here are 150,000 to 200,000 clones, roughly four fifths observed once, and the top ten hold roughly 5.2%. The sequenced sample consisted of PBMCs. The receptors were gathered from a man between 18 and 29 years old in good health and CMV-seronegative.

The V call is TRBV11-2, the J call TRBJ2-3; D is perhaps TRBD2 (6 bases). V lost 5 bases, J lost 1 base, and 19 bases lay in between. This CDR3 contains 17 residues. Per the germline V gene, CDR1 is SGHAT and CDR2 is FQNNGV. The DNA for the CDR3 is TGTGCCAGCAGCCCAGTGGTGGCTAGCGAAGGCACAGATACGCAGTATTTT. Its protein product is CASSPVVASEGTDTQYF.

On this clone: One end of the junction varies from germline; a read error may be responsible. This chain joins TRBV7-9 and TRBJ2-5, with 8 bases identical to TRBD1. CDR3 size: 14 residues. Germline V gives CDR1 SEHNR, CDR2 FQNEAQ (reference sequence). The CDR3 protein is CSSSPYRGTETQYF. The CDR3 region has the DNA TGTTCCAGCAGTCCCTACAGGGGGACGGAGACCCAGTACTTC.

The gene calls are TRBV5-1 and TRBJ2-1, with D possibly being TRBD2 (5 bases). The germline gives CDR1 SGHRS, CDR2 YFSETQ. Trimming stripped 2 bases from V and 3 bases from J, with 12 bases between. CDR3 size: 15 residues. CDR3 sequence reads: CASSFTRGHYNEQFF. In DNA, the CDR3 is TGCGCCAGCAGCTTTACTCGAGGGCACTACAATGAGCAGTTCTTC.

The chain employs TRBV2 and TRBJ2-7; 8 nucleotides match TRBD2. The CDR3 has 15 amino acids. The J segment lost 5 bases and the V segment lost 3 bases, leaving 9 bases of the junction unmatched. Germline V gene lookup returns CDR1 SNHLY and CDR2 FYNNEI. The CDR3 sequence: CASSELSGRSNEQYF. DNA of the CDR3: TGTGCCAGCAGTGAGCTAAGCGGGAGAAGCAACGAGCAGTACTTC.

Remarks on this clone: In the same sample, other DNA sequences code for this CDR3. CDR3 bases: TGTGCCAGCAGCCCAAGACTGGCCAATGAGCAGTTCTTC. Its translation: CASSPRLANEQFF. The chain links TRBV7-9 to TRBJ2-1; no definite D call. V lost 5 bases to trimming and J lost 6 bases, with 11 bases between them. Looked up from germline, CDR1 is SEHNR and CDR2 is FQNEAQ (reference sequence). The CDR3 is made up of 13 amino acids.

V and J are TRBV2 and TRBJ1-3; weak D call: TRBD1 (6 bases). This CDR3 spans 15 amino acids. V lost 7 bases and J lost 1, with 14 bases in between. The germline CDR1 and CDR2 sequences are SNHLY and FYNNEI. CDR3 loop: CASTPRGGSGNTIYF. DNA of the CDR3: TGTGCCAGCACCCCCCGAGGGGGATCTGGAAACACCATATATTTT.

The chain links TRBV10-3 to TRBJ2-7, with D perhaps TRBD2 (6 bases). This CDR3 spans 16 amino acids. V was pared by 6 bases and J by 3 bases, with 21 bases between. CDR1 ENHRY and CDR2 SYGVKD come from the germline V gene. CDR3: CAIRINSGRGLYEQYF. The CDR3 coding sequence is TGTGCCATCAGAATAAATAGCGGCAGAGGCCTCTACGAGCAGTACTTC.

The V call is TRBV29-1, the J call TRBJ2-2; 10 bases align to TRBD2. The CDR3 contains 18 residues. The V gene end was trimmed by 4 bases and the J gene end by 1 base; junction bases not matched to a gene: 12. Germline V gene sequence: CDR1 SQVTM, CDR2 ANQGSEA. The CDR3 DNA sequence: TGCAGCGTTGTCAGCCAGCGGGGGGGCAGTGGGAACACCGGGGAGCTGTTTTTT. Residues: CSVVSQRGGSGNTGELFF.

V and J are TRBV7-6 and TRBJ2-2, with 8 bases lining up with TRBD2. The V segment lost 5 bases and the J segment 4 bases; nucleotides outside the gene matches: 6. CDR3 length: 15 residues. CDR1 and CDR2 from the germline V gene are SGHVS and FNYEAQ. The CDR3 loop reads CASSTRTSSTGELFF. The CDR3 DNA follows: TGTGCCAGCAGCACAAGGACTAGCAGCACCGGGGAGCTGTTTTTT.

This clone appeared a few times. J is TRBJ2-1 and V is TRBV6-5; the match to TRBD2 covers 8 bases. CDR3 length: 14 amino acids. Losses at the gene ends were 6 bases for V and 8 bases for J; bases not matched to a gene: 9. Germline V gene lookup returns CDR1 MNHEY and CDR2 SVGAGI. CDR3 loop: CASRAIIAGHEQFF. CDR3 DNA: TGTGCCAGCAGAGCTATTATAGCGGGACATGAGCAGTTCTTC.

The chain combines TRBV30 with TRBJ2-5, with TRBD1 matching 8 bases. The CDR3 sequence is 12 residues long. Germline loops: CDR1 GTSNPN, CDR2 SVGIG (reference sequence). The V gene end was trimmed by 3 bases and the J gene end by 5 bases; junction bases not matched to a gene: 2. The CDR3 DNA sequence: TGTGCCTGGAGCCGGGACAGGGAGACCCAGTACTTC. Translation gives CAWSRDRETQYF.

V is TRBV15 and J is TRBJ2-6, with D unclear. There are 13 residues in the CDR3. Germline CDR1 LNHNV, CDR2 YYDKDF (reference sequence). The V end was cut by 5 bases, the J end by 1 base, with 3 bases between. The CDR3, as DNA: TGTGCCACCAGCGAGTCTGGGGCCAACGTCCTGACTTTC. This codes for CATSESGANVLTF.

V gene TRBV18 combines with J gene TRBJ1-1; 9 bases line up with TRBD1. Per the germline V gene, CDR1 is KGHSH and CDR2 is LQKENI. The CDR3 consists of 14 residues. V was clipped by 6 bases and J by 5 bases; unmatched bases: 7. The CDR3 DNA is TGTGCCAGCTCCAGGACAGGGGTCGGGACTGAAGCTTTCTTT. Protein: CASSRTGVGTEAFF.

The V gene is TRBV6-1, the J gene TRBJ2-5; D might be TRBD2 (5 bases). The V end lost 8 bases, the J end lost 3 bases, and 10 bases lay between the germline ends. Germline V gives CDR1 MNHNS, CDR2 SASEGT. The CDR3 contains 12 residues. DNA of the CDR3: TGTGCCAGCGCCATGAGGGAAGAGACCCAGTACTTC. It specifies CASAMREETQYF.

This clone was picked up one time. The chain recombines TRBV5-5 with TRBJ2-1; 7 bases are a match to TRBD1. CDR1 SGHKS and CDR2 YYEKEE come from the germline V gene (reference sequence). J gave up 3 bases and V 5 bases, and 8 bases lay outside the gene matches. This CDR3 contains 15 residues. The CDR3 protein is CASRPRTGDYNEQFF. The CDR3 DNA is TGTGCCAGCAGACCAAGGACAGGTGACTACAATGAGCAGTTCTTC.

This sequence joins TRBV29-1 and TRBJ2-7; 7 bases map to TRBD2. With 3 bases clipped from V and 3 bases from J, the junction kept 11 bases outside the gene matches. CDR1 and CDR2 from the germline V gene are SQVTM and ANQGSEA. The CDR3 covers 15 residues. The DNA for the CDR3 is TGCAGCGTTGAGGTTTTGGGGAGGGCCCGCTACGAGCAGTACTTC. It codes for CSVEVLGRARYEQYF.

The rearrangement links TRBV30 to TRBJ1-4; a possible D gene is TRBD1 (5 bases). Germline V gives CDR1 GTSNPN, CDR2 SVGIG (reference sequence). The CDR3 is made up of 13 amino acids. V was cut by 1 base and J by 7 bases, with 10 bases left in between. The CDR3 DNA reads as TGTGCCTGGAGTGGGCTGGGGCGTGAAAAACTGTTTTTT. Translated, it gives CAWSGLGREKLFF.

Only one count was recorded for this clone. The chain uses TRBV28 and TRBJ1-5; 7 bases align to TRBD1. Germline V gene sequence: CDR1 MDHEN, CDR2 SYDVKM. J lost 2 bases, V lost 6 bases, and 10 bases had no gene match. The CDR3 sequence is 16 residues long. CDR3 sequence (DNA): TGTGCCAGCAGGCGTAAGGGGGCTGTGGGCAATCAGCCCCAGCATTTT. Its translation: CASRRKGAVGNQPQHF.

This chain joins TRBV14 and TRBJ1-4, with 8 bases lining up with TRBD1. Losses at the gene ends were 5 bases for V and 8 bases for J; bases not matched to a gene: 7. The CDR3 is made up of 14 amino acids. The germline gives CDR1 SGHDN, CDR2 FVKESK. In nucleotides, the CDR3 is TGTGCCAGCAGCTATACAGGGGGTTCGGAAAAACTGTTTTTT. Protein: CASSYTGGSEKLFF.

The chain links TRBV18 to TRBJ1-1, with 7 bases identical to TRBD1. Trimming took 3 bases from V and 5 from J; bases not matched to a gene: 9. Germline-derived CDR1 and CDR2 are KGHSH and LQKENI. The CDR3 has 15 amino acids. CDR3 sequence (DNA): TGTGCCAGCTCACCCCGGTTGACAGGGCAAACTGAAGCTTTCTTT. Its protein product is CASSPRLTGQTEAFF.

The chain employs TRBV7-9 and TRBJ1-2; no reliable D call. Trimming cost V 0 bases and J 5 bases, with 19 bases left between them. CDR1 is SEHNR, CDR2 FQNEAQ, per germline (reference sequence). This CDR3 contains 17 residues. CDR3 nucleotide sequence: TGTGCCAGCAGCTTAGCTACCGACATGGATCGGTTTTATGGCTACACCTTC. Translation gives CASSLATDMDRFYGYTF.

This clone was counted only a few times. The CDR3 nucleotides read TGTGCCAGCAGCTTATCGTTGAACACTGAAGCTTTCTTT. Amino acid sequence: CASSLSLNTEAFF. The rearrangement uses TRBV7-2 and TRBJ1-1; D is uncertain. The germline CDR1 and CDR2 sequences are SGHTA and FQGNSA. CDR3 size: 13 residues. V was cut by 2 bases and J by 0 bases, with 4 bases left in between. Full variable domain (remainder filled in from reference TRBV7-2 and TRBJ1-1): GAGVSQSPSNKVTEKGKDVELRCDPISGHTALYWYRQSLGQGLEFLIYFQGNSAPDKSGLPSDRFSAERTGGSVSTLTIQRTQQEDSAVYLCASSLSLNTEAFFGQGTRLTVV.

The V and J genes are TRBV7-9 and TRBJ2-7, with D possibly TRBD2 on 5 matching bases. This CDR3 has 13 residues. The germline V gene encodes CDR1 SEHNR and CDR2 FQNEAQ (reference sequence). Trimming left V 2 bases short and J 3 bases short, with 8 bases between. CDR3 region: CASSLSGSYEQYF. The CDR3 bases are TGTGCCAGCAGCTTAAGCGGCAGCTACGAGCAGTACTTC.

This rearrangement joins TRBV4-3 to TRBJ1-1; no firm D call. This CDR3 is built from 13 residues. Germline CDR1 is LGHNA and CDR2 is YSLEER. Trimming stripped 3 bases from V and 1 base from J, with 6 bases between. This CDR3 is CASSHGGNTEAFF. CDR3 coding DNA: TGCGCCAGCAGCCACGGAGGGAACACTGAAGCTTTCTTT.

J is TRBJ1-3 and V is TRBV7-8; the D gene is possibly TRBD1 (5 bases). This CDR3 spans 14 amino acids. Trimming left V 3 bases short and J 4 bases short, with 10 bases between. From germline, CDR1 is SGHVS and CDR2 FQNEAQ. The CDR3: CASSFQGSGNTIYF. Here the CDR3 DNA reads TGTGCCAGCAGCTTTCAGGGTTCGGGAAACACCATATATTTT.